What follows describes a single T cell receptor (beta chain). This specimen belongs to a study of tumour-infiltrating T cells in Burkitt lymphoma. Across the whole study: Productive clonality predicted overall and progression-free survival.

Using immunoSEQ multiplex PCR, the repertoire was profiled, and TCRdb retains in-frame clones only, with some absent. In the table there are about 14,000 clones, 30% of which are singletons. The CDR3 extends over 16 amino acids. Germline CDR1 and CDR2: GTSNPN and SVGIG (reference sequence). Trimming removed 3 bases from V and 3 bases from J, with 18 bases in between. Sequencing was done on a sample of tumor tissue. This clonotype was obtained from a human donor with diffuse large B-cell lymphoma. The rearrangement links TRBV30 to TRBJ1-3; D not resolved. For the CDR3, the DNA is TGTGCCTGGAGACCACCTCCCTGGACTGTTGGAAACACCATATATTTT. Amino acids: CAWRPPPWTVGNTIYF.